This T cell receptor beta chain was captured in a study of T-cell memory formation after mild COVID-19. On this clonotype itself: Its antigen is currently unknown.

Germline V gives CDR1 MNHEY, CDR2 SVGEGT. The CDR3 loop spans 13 amino acids. V lost 1 base and J 0 bases, leaving 3 bases between the germline ends. Study results and caveats: Clones that contracted from day 15 to 85 were balanced CD4/CD8, while later expanders leaned CD4+. Of the contracting clones, CD4+ ones lay mainly in CM and EM, and CD8+ ones in EMRA. A subset of responding clones appeared in pre-infection memory, suggesting cross-reactive memory joined.

5'RACE primed at constant segments yielded TCR alpha and TCR beta cDNA libraries bearing sample barcodes and UMIs. TCRdb redid the calling of the 5' RACE reads with MiXCR, one entry per CDR3 protein. The sample yields about 560,000 distinct CDR3 sequences, about 20% seen once. Sequencing was performed on PBMCs or a T cell subset sorted from them (not recorded which). The source of this sequence is an adult woman who had mild COVID-19 (a few samples of this study predate the infection). Cell type and time point are not known. The chain uses TRBV6-2 or TRBV6-3 and TRBJ1-1; D is ambiguous. The CDR3 is CASSYLVNTEAFF. The CDR3 bases are TGTGCCAGCAGTTACTTAGTGAACACTGAAGCTTTCTTT.